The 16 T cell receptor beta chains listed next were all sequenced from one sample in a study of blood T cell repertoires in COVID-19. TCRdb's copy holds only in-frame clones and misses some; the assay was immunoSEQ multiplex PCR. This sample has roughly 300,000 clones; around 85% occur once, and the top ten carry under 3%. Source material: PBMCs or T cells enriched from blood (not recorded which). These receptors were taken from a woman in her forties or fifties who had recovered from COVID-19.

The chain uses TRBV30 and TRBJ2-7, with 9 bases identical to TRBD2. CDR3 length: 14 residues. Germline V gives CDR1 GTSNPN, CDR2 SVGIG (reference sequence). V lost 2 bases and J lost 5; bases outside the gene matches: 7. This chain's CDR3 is CAWSRRGGLNEQYF. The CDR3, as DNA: TGTGCCTGGAGTCGGCGGGGGGGCCTTAACGAGCAGTACTTC.

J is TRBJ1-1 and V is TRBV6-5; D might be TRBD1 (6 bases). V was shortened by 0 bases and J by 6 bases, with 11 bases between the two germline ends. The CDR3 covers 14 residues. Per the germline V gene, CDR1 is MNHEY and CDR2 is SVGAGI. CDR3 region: CASSYSGGGPEAFF. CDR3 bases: TGTGCCAGCAGTTACTCTGGCGGGGGCCCTGAAGCTTTCTTT.

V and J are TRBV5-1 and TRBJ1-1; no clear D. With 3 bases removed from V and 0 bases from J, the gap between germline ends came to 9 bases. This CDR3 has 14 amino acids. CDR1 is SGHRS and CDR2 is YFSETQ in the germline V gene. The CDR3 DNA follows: TGCGCCAGCAGCTCCCAGCTAGTGAACACTGAAGCTTTCTTT. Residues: CASSSQLVNTEAFF.

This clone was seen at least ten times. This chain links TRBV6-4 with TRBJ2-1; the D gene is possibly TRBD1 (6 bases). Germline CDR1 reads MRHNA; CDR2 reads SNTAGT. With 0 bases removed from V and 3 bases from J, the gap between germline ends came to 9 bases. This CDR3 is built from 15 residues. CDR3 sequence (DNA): TGTGCCAGCAGTGACTCTCGAGGGGGCTACAATGAGCAGTTCTTC. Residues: CASSDSRGGYNEQFF.

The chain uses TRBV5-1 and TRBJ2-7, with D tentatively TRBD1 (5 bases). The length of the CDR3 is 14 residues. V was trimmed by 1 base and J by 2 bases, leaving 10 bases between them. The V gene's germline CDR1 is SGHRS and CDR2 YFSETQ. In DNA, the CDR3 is TGCGCCAGCAGCTTGCCAGGGATCCCCTACGAGCAGTACTTC. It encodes CASSLPGIPYEQYF.

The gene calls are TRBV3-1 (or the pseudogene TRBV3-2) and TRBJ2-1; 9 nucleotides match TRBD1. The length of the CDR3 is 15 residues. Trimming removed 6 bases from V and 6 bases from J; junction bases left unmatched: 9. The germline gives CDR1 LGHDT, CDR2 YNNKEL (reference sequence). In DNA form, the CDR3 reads TGTGCCAGCAGGATAGAGGGGACAGGGATCAATGAGCAGTTCTTC. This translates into CASRIEGTGINEQFF.

CDR3 DNA sequence: TGTGCCAGCTCACTTGTTCCCCAGGGGCTTAGCACAGATACGCAGTATTTT. It is translated as CASSLVPQGLSTDTQYF. V is TRBV18 and J is TRBJ2-3, with D possibly being TRBD1 (6 bases). The germline V and J ends were trimmed by 4 bases and 0 bases, with 17 bases remaining between them. Germline lookup yields CDR1 KGHSH and CDR2 LQKENI. This CDR3 region has 17 residues.

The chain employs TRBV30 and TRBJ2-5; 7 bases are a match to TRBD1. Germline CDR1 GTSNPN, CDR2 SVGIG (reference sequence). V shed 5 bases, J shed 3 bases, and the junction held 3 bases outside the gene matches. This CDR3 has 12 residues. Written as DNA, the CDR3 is TGTGCCTGGGGAACAGGGGAAGAGACCCAGTACTTC. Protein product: CAWGTGEETQYF.

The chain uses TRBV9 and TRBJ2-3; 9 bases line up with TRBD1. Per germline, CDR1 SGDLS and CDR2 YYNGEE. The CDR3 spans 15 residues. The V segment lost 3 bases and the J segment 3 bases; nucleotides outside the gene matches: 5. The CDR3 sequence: CASSADRGATDTQYF. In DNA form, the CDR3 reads TGTGCCAGCAGCGCAGACAGGGGGGCAACAGATACGCAGTATTTT.

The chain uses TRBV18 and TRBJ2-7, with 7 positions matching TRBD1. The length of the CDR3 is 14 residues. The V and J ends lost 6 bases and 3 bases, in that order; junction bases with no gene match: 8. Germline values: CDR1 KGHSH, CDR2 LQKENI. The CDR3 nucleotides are TGTGCCAGCTCGGGAATCGGGACAGTCTACGAGCAGTACTTC. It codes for CASSGIGTVYEQYF.

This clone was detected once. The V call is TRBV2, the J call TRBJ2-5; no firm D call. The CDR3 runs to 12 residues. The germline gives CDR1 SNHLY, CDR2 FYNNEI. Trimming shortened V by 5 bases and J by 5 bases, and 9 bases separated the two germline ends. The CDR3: CASSTDWETQYF. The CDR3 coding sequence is TGTGCCAGCAGTACTGACTGGGAGACCCAGTACTTC. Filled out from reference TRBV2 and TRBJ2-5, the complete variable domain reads EPEVTQTPSHQVTQMGQEVILRCVPISNHLYFYWYRQILGQKVEFLVSFYNNEISEKSEIFDDQFSVERPDGSNFTLKIRSTKLEDSAMYFCASSTDWETQYFGPGTRLLVL.

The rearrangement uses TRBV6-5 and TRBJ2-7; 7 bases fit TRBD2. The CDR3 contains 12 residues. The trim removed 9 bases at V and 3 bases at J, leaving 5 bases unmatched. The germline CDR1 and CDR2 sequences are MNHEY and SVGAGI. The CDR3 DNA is TGTGCCAGACGACGGGACTACTACGAGCAGTACTTC. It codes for CARRRDYYEQYF.

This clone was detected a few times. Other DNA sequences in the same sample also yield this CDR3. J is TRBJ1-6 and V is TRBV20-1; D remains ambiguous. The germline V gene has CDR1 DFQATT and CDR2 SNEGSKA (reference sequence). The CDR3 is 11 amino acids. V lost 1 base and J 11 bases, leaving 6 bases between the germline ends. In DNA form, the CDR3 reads TGCAGTGCTAGAGGAGGGACACCCCTCCACTTT. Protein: CSARGGTPLHF.

The CDR3 loop is CASSQDRGGGSPLHF. The CDR3 bases are TGTGCCAGCAGCCAGGACAGGGGAGGCGGGTCACCCCTCCACTTT. The chain recombines TRBV3-1 (or the pseudogene TRBV3-2) with TRBJ1-6; 9 bases map to TRBD1. V lost 3 bases to trimming and J lost 10 bases; unmatched junction nucleotides: 7. The germline V gene encodes CDR1 LGHDT and CDR2 YNNKEL (reference sequence). The CDR3 length is 15 residues.

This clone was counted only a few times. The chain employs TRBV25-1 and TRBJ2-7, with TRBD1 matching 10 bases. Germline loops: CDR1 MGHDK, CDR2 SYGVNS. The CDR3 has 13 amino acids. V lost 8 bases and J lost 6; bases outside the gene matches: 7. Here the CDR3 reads CASHRQGASEQYF. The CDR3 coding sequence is TGTGCCAGCCATAGACAGGGGGCCTCCGAGCAGTACTTC.

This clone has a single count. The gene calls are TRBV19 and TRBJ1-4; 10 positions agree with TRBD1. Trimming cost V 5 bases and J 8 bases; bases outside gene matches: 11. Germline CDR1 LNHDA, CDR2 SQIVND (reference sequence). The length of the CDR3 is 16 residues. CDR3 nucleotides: TGTGCCAGTAGTCCGAAGAAGGGGACAGGGGACGAAAAACTGTTTTTT. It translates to CASSPKKGTGDEKLFF.